These 28 T cell receptor beta chains share one sample of origin, sequenced in a study of OX40 agonist ivuxolimab in advanced cancers. The library was made by the immunoSEQ multiplex PCR assay. The clones in this table, taken by TCRdb from immuneACCESS, are in-frame only. Not every clone is retained; where verified, under half of the shortfall comes from an unresolved V gene, and the cause of the rest is unknown. The table for this sample lists about 75,000 clones; roughly 87% of them were counted only once. The ten top clones hold 1.3% of the sample. The specimen was CD4+ or CD8+ T cells sorted from blood, collected in a trial of the OX40 agonist ivuxolimab. The receptor source for this set is an adult with an advanced solid tumor such as melanoma, head and neck, liver or kidney cancer.

The V call is TRBV28, the J call TRBJ1-4; 7 nucleotides match TRBD1. The CDR3 spans 14 residues. V lost 7 bases and J lost 1; bases outside the gene matches: 3. In germline, CDR1 is MDHEN, CDR2 SYDVKM. CDR3 residues: CASNRDRTNEKLFF. Here the CDR3 DNA reads TGTGCCAGCAACCGGGACAGAACTAATGAAAAACTGTTTTTT.

The chain has TRBV5-1 and TRBJ2-1; possible D gene TRBD1, 6 bases. CDR3 length: 15 amino acids. V lost 0 bases to trimming and J lost 8 bases, with 15 bases between them. The germline CDR1 and CDR2 sequences are SGHRS and YFSETQ. The CDR3 coding sequence is TGCGCCAGCAGCTTGGTTGGGGGCGTCCAGTATGAGCAGTTCTTC. Protein: CASSLVGGVQYEQFF.

The chain employs TRBV19 and TRBJ2-7, with D possibly being TRBD2 (5 bases). Germline CDR1 LNHDA, CDR2 SQIVND (reference sequence). The CDR3 extends over 16 amino acids. The V gene lost 1 base and the J gene lost 0 bases, with 13 bases spanning the gap. The CDR3 loop reads CASSIGGPLGSYEQYF. Written as DNA, the CDR3 is TGTGCCAGTAGTATAGGAGGGCCACTGGGCTCCTACGAGCAGTACTTC.

V and J are TRBV4-2 and TRBJ2-7, with TRBD2 matching over 12 bases. J lost 5 bases, V lost 5 bases, and 16 bases had no gene match. The V gene's germline CDR1 is LGHNA and CDR2 YNFKEQ. CDR3 length: 18 amino acids. For the CDR3, the DNA is TGTGCCAGCAGCGAAGCTAGCGGGAGGGTAGGATCCTTCCACGAGCAGTACTTC. Translating gives CASSEASGRVGSFHEQYF.

In nucleotides, the CDR3 is TGTGCCAGCAGCCGGACAGGGCGGGATACGCAGTATTTT. This translates into CASSRTGRDTQYF. The rearrangement joins TRBV27 to TRBJ2-3, with 8 bases lining up with TRBD1. In germline, CDR1 is MNHEY, CDR2 SMNVEV (reference sequence). The CDR3 is made up of 13 amino acids. V shed 6 bases, J shed 6 bases, and the junction held 5 bases outside the gene matches.

CDR3 DNA sequence: TGTGCCAGCGGTCCGGACAGAAGCAATCAGCCCCAGCATTTT. Translated: CASGPDRSNQPQHF. This rearrangement joins TRBV6-1 to TRBJ1-5, with TRBD1 as a possible D gene (6 bases). The CDR3 totals 14 residues. V was trimmed by 8 bases and J by 1 base, leaving 12 bases between them. Germline V gives CDR1 MNHNS, CDR2 SASEGT.

The V and J genes are TRBV9 and TRBJ2-1; 8 positions agree with TRBD2. The ends lost 0 bases at V and 1 base at J; junction bases unmatched: 6. CDR1 SGDLS and CDR2 YYNGEE come from the germline V gene. The CDR3 totals 17 residues. The CDR3 protein is CASSVGGSGTSYNEQFF. The CDR3 DNA sequence: TGTGCCAGCAGCGTAGGGGGTAGCGGGACATCCTACAATGAGCAGTTCTTC. Together with reference TRBV9 and TRBJ2-1, the CDR3 gives the full variable domain: DSGVTQTPKHLITATGQRVTLRCSPRSGDLSVYWYQQSLDQGLQFLIQYYNGEERAKGNILERFSAQQFPDLHSELNLSSLELGDSALYFCASSVGGSGTSYNEQFFGPGTRLTVL.

This rearrangement joins TRBV5-8 to TRBJ2-1, with 14 bases lining up with TRBD2. Germline-derived CDR1 and CDR2 are SGHTS and YDEGEE. This CDR3 comprises 16 residues. J lost 5 bases, V lost 1 base, and 2 bases had no gene match. In DNA, the CDR3 is TGTGCCAGCAGCTTGTTGGGACTAGCGGGGGACAATGAGCAGTTCTTC. Translating it yields CASSLLGLAGDNEQFF. Using reference TRBV5-8 and TRBJ2-1 for the parts outside the CDR3, the full variable domain is EAGVTQSPTHLIKTRGQQATLRCSPISGHTSVYWYQQALGLGLQFLLWYDEGEERNRGNFPPRFSGRQFPNYSSELNVNALELEDSALYLCASSLLGLAGDNEQFFGPGTRLTVL.

The CDR3 loop is CASTESGTLSGELFF. The CDR3 region has the DNA TGCGCCAGCACCGAAAGCGGGACACTCTCTGGGGAGCTGTTTTTT. This rearrangement joins TRBV5-1 to TRBJ2-2, with a tentative D call TRBD2 (7 bases). The CDR3 sequence is 15 residues long. CDR1 and CDR2 (germline): SGHRS, YFSETQ. V lost 6 bases, J lost 8 bases, and 20 bases lay in between.

CDR3: CASSYSEIYEQYF. CDR3 nucleotide sequence: TGTGCCAGCAGTTACTCAGAGATCTACGAGCAGTACTTC. The chain has TRBV6-5 and TRBJ2-7; D remains unclear. CDR1 is MNHEY and CDR2 is SVGAGI in the germline V gene. The CDR3 is 13 residues long. Trimming shortened V by 0 bases and J by 3 bases, and 6 bases separated the two germline ends.

The V gene is TRBV30, the J gene TRBJ2-1, with D possibly matching TRBD1 (5 bases). This CDR3 has 13 amino acids. The ends were cut back, 0 bases at V and 9 bases at J, with 12 bases in the middle. The germline V gene has CDR1 GTSNPN and CDR2 SVGIG (reference sequence). The CDR3 sequence: CAWSVSGNGEQFF. CDR3 bases: TGTGCCTGGAGTGTTTCAGGGAACGGTGAGCAGTTCTTC.

This chain joins TRBV2 and TRBJ1-5; tentative D call: TRBD1 (5 bases). The CDR3 has 14 residues. V dropped 4 bases and J dropped 4 bases, with 11 bases sitting between them. CDR1 is SNHLY and CDR2 is FYNNEI in the germline V gene. CDR3 sequence: CASSGGVGNQPQHF. DNA of the CDR3: TGTGCCAGCAGTGGAGGGGTAGGGAATCAGCCCCAGCATTTT.

This chain connects TRBV25-1 to TRBJ1-4; no clear D. The CDR3 has 14 residues. Germline-derived CDR1 and CDR2 are MGHDK and SYGVNS. Trimming removed 3 bases from V and 7 bases from J, with 12 bases in between. The DNA for the CDR3 is TGTGCCAGCAGTGAGGGTTCGTGGAGTGAAAAACTGTTTTTT. This translates into CASSEGSWSEKLFF.

V and J are TRBV10-2 and TRBJ1-2, with no clear D. V lost 6 bases, J lost 6 bases, and 20 bases lay in between. The CDR3 extends over 15 amino acids. Germline V gives CDR1 WSHSY, CDR2 SAAADI. The CDR3 reads CASRLRALPGDGYTF. CDR3 DNA: TGCGCCAGCAGGCTAAGGGCGCTTCCTGGGGATGGCTACACCTTC.

CDR3 loop: CACGNSAETQYF. In DNA, the CDR3 is TGTGCCTGTGGGAACAGTGCAGAGACCCAGTACTTC. This chain connects TRBV30 to TRBJ2-5; no clear D gene. The CDR3 consists of 12 residues. The V and J ends lost 6 bases and 4 bases respectively, with 12 bases between them. Germline values: CDR1 GTSNPN, CDR2 SVGIG (reference sequence).

The V gene is TRBV5-4, the J gene TRBJ2-5; the match to TRBD1 covers 8 bases. CDR1 is SGHNT, CDR2 YYREEE, per germline (reference sequence). The CDR3 has 16 amino acids. V trimming: 2 bases; J trimming: 5 bases; junction bases outside the gene matches: 11. CDR3 sequence: CASSLGTGVLVETQYF. The CDR3 coding sequence is TGTGCCAGCAGCTTAGGGACAGGAGTACTTGTGGAGACCCAGTACTTC.

Here the CDR3 DNA reads TGCGCCAGCAGCGTAGACAGGGTGAATCAGCCCCAGCATTTT. This sequence encodes CASSVDRVNQPQHF. The V gene is TRBV4-1, the J gene TRBJ1-5; TRBD1 matches 7 bases. The CDR3 has 14 amino acids. Looked up from germline, CDR1 is MGHRA and CDR2 is YSYEKL. V gave up 5 bases and J gave up 4 bases; unmatched junction bases: 5.

V usage is TRBV7-8 and J usage is TRBJ1-3; D may be TRBD1 (6 bases). V lost 0 bases, J lost 4 bases, and 10 bases lay in between. This CDR3 comprises 15 residues. Germline-derived CDR1 and CDR2 are SGHVS and FQNEAQ. The CDR3 DNA reads as TGTGCCAGCAGCTTAGCGGCAGGGGCGGGAAACACCATATATTTT. As protein: CASSLAAGAGNTIYF.

This clone has more than one count but fewer than ten. The rearrangement joins TRBV4-1 to TRBJ1-1; D not resolved. Trimming pared 0 bases from V and 1 base from J, leaving 3 bases between. Germline lookup yields CDR1 MGHRA and CDR2 YSYEKL. The CDR3 runs 13 residues. DNA of the CDR3: TGCGCCAGCAGCCAAGATTGGAACACTGAAGCTTTCTTT. Its translation: CASSQDWNTEAFF.

The chain is built from TRBV6-5 and TRBJ2-5, with 11 bases lining up with TRBD2. The V and J ends lost 4 bases and 11 bases, in that order; junction bases with no gene match: 9. Germline CDR1 reads MNHEY; CDR2 reads SVGAGI. This CDR3 spans 14 amino acids. CDR3 DNA: TGTGCCAGCAGTTTTAGCGGGGGGGCCCTAGGGCAGTACTTC. It is translated as CASSFSGGALGQYF.

This clone is a singleton in its sample. This chain connects TRBV5-4 to TRBJ2-3; no reliable D call. CDR3 length equals 14 residues. Trimming left V 0 bases short and J 2 bases short, with 7 bases between. Germline-derived CDR1 and CDR2 are SGHNT and YYREEE (reference sequence). The CDR3 DNA reads as TGTGCCAGCAGCTTGGGGAGTCTCACAGATACGCAGTATTTT. Translation: CASSLGSLTDTQYF.

The V call is TRBV5-4, the J call TRBJ2-3, with 8 bases fitting TRBD2. Germline CDR1 and CDR2: SGHNT and YYREEE (reference sequence). With 3 bases clipped from V and 3 bases from J, the junction kept 15 bases outside the gene matches. The CDR3 runs to 18 residues. The CDR3 loop is CASSYRLASNRGTDTQYF. The CDR3 DNA reads TGTGCCAGCAGCTACAGACTAGCGTCAAACCGAGGGACAGATACGCAGTATTTT.

This clone was observed a single time. The chain couples TRBV21-1 to TRBJ1-1; the table's D call, TRBD1, was not checked against the DNA. TRBV21-1 is designated a pseudogene. The CDR3 is 13 residues long. The CDR3 nucleotides read TGTGCCAGCAGCAACAAAATGAACACTGAAGCTTTCTTT. Its translation: CASSNKMNTEAFF.

The chain links TRBV20-1 to TRBJ1-4; a weak D match, TRBD1 (5 bases). V shed 5 bases and J shed 8 bases, with 9 bases lying between them. This CDR3 has 11 amino acids. Germline CDR1 and CDR2: DFQATT and SNEGSKA (reference sequence). CDR3 DNA: TGCAGTGCTTGGGACGGAGAAAAACTGTTTTTT. It translates to CSAWDGEKLFF.

The chain uses TRBV6-5 and TRBJ2-5; 10 positions agree with TRBD2. This CDR3 spans 15 amino acids. V gave up 0 bases and J gave up 4 bases; unmatched junction bases: 2. From germline, CDR1 is MNHEY and CDR2 SVGAGI. This chain's CDR3 is CASSYSSSGRETQYF. For the CDR3, the DNA is TGTGCCAGCAGTTACTCTTCTAGCGGGAGAGAGACCCAGTACTTC.

J is TRBJ2-2 and V is TRBV11-3; the D gene is possibly TRBD1 (5 bases). The CDR3 is 14 residues long. V was cut by 2 bases and J by 3 bases, with 7 bases left in between. Germline-derived CDR1 and CDR2 are SGHNT and YENEEA. This CDR3 reads CASSLQGDTGELFF. In nucleotides, the CDR3 is TGTGCCAGCAGCTTACAGGGTGACACCGGGGAGCTGTTTTTT.

In the case of this clone: This sample includes further DNA sequences coding for the same CDR3. The V call is TRBV7-6, the J call TRBJ1-1; 7 nucleotides line up with TRBD1. Trimming cost V 5 bases and J 2 bases; bases outside gene matches: 5. Germline V gives CDR1 SGHVS, CDR2 FNYEAQ. This CDR3 comprises 14 residues. The CDR3 region is CASSPRTGNTEAFF. CDR3 nucleotides: TGTGCCAGCAGCCCCCGGACAGGCAACACTGAAGCTTTCTTT. The full variable domain, rest sourced from reference TRBV7-6 and TRBJ1-1, is GAGVSQSPRYKVTKRGQDVALRCDPISGHVSLYWYRQALGQGPEFLTYFNYEAQQDKSGLPNDRFSAERPEGSISTLTIQRTEQRDSAMYRCASSPRTGNTEAFFGQGTRLTVV.

The genes are TRBV12-5 and TRBJ2-6; D is uncertain. The CDR3 contains 15 residues. Germline-derived CDR1 and CDR2 are LGHNT and FRNRAP. V lost 6 bases, J lost 1 base, and 10 bases lay in between. CDR3 sequence reads: CASGEGLSGANVLTF. In DNA, the CDR3 is TGTGCTAGTGGCGAAGGGCTGTCTGGGGCCAACGTCCTGACTTTC. The complete variable domain, with remaining parts taken from reference TRBV12-5 and TRBJ2-6, reads DARVTQTPRHKVTEMGQEVTMRCQPILGHNTVFWYRQTMMQGLELLAYFRNRAPLDDSGMPKDRFSAEMPDATLATLKIQPSEPRDSAVYFCASGEGLSGANVLTFGAGSRLTVL.